This T cell receptor beta chain appears in the sequencing data of a study of T cells in Graves' hyperthyroidism and ophthalmopathy. Findings and caveats of the study: The model predicted ophthalmopathy a median around seven months before onset. Within blood appeared most thyroid clonotypes that had expanded above 0.001.

Amplification of TCR beta CDR3 regions was performed using RNA transcripts as template. HTBI primers were used for first-round RT-PCR of the TCR CDR3. MiXCR, run by TCRdb on the multiplex PCR reads, gives a single entry per CDR3 protein. This table holds hundreds of thousands of distinct CDR3 sequences, approximately 18% found once. Trimming shortened V by 5 bases and J by 5 bases, and 5 bases separated the two germline ends. CDR3 length: 10 residues. CDR1 is SQVTM and CDR2 is ANQGSEA in the germline V gene. Details on this clonotype: Its target is unknown.

Lactation, pregnancy, other autoimmune disease or uncontrolled infection excluded patients. Sampled blood dates from first hyperthyroidism diagnosis, and it precedes any ophthalmopathy symptoms. The receptor was derived from a woman aged 45-60 years with Graves' hyperthyroidism that later progressed to Graves' ophthalmopathy. The V call is TRBV29-1, the J call TRBJ2-3; D unresolved. Material for sequencing was blood. The CDR3 here is CSVMLDTQYF. The CDR3 nucleotides read TGCAGCGTTATGCTAGATACGCAGTATTTT.